This paragraph covers one TCR beta chain sequence. The antigen remains undetermined. Libraries were prepared by immunoSEQ multiplex PCR; TCRdb keeps only in-frame clonotypes and omits some of them. The sample consists of fewer than 25,000 clones, about two thirds of them appearing once. Germline-derived CDR1 and CDR2 are SGHNT and YYREEE (reference sequence). The CDR3 sequence is 11 residues long. Between the trimmed V and J ends, which lost 7 bases and 6 bases, there was a span of 11 bases. The sample is drawn from a study of OX40 agonist ivuxolimab in advanced cancers. General study points: CD4+ and CD8+ blood T cells expanded clonally by week 6 at 0.1 to 3.0 mg/kg.

This rearrangement joins TRBV5-4 to TRBJ2-7, with D uncertain. The sample consisted of CD4+ or CD8+ T cells sorted from blood, taken in a trial of the OX40 agonist ivuxolimab. This sequence was found in an adult with an advanced solid tumor such as melanoma, head and neck, liver or kidney cancer. The CDR3: CASRTGSEQYF. As DNA, the CDR3 is TGTGCCAGCCGGACCGGATCCGAGCAGTACTTC. Filled out from reference TRBV5-4 and TRBJ2-7, the complete variable domain reads ETGVTQSPTHLIKTRGQQVTLRCSSQSGHNTVSWYQQALGQGPQFIFQYYREEENGRGNFPPRFSGLQFPNYSSELNVNALELDDSALYLCASRTGSEQYFGPGTRLTVT.